This TCR beta chain came from a study of T cells in Graves' hyperthyroidism and ophthalmopathy. Findings and limits, study-wide: In the blood, most expanded thyroid clonotypes above 0.001 appeared as well. A 13 V-J signature model discriminated ophthalmopathy versus stable hyperthyroidism.

PBMCs came from more than 8.5 ml fresh peripheral blood. This clonotype was recorded at least ten times. Its specificity is unknown. Amplified regions were TCR beta CDR3 sequences from RNA transcripts. Carried out on the TCR CDR3, a first-round RT-PCR used the HTBI primer set. Via MiXCR, TCRdb re-called the multiplex PCR reads, giving one row per CDR3 protein. The data contain about 740,000 distinct CDR3 sequences, around 13% of them singletons. CDR1 LNHNV and CDR2 YYDKDF come from the germline V gene (reference sequence). The CDR3 loop spans 20 amino acids. Trimming took 1 base from V and 1 from J; bases not matched to a gene: 15.

The specimen sequenced was blood. The chain joins TRBV15 to TRBJ2-7; 11 nucleotides line up with TRBD2. The sequence was collected from a woman between 18 and 30 years old with Graves' hyperthyroidism. The CDR3 region has the DNA TGTGCCACCAGCAGAGGACTAGCGGGATTCATTGTTTCGGGGTCCTACGAGCAGTACTTC. It translates to CATSRGLAGFIVSGSYEQYF.